This T cell receptor (beta chain) was captured in a study of somatic mutations in cytotoxic T cells in rheumatoid arthritis. Overall study findings and caveats: CD8+ clonality rose with age in rheumatoid arthritis patients, unlike in healthy controls. A single CD8+ clone exceeded 20% of CD8+ cells in about an eighth of the 65 patients.

The healthy control group was made up of blood donors, who had a median age of about 54 years (range about 20-75) and were around 54% female. Positive magnetic bead selection separated CD4+ and CD8+ cells, and flow cytometry confirmed purity. The V gene's germline CDR1 is SGHRS and CDR2 YFSETQ. V was shortened by 0 bases and J by 0 bases, with 7 bases between the two germline ends. The CDR3 is made up of 15 amino acids. Assay used: immunoSEQ multiplex PCR; TCRdb lists only in-frame clones, some missing. The sample lists approximately 20,000 clones; over 75% were seen once. Concerning this clone: Antigen: not known.

This TCR was recovered from a woman aged 45 to 65 in good health. Sequenced sample: CD8+ T cells sorted from blood. This sequence joins TRBV5-1 and TRBJ2-1, with D unclear. CDR3 sequence (DNA): TGCGCCAGCAGCTTGGAATCCAGCTCCTACAATGAGCAGTTCTTC. Its protein product is CASSLESSSYNEQFF.